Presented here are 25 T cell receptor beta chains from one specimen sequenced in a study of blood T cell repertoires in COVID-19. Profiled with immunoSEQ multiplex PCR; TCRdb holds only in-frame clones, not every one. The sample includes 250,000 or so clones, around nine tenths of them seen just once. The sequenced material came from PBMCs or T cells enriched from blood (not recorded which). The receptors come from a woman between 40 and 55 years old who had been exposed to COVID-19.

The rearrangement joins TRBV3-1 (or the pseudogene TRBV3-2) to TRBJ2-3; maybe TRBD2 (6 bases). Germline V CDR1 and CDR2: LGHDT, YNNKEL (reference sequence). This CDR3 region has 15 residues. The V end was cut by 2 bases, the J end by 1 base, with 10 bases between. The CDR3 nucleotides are TGTGCCAGCAGCCAACGGTGGGGGGGCACAGATACGCAGTATTTT. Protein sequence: CASSQRWGGTDTQYF.

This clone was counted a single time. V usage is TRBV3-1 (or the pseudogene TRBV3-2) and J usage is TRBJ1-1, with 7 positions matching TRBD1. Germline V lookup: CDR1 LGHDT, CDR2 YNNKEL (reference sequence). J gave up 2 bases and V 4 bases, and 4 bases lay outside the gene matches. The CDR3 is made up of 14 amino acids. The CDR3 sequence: CASSLGQVNTEAFF. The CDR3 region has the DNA TGTGCCAGCAGCCTCGGACAGGTAAACACTGAAGCTTTCTTT.

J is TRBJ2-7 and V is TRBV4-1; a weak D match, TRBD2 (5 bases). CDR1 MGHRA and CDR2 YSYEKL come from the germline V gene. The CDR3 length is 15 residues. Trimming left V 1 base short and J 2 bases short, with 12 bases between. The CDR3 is CASSQVRGPPYEQYF. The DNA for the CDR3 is TGCGCCAGCAGCCAAGTACGAGGGCCCCCCTACGAGCAGTACTTC.

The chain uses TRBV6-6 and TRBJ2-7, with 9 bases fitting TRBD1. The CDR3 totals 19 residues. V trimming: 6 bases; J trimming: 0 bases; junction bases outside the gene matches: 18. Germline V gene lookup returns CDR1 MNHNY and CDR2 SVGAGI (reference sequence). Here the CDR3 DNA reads TGTGCCAGCAGCTTTCTCGGGGGAAAAAAGACAGGGGGCTCCTACGAGCAGTACTTC. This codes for CASSFLGGKKTGGSYEQYF.

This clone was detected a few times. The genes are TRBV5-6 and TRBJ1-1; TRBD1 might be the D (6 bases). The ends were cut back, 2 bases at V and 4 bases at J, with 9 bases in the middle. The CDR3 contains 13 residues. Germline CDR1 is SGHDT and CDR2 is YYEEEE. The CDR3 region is CASSLGGSTEAFF. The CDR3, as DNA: TGTGCCAGCAGCTTAGGGGGTAGCACTGAAGCTTTCTTT.

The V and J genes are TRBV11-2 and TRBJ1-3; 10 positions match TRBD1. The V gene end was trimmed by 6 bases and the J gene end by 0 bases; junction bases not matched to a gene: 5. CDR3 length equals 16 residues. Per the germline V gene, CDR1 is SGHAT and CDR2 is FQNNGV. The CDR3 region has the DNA TGTGCCAGCAGGAGAGGGACAGGGGACTCTGGAAACACCATATATTTT. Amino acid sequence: CASRRGTGDSGNTIYF.

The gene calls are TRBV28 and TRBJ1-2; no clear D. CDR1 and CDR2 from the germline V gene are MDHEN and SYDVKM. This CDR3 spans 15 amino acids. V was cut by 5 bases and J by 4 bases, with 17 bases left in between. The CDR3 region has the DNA TGTGCCAGCAGTCCCGGCGGCCCCGACCCCTATGGCTACACCTTC. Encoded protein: CASSPGGPDPYGYTF.

CDR3 protein: CASSQTANYGYTF. In DNA form, the CDR3 reads TGTGCCAGCAGCCAGACAGCTAACTATGGCTACACCTTC. The rearrangement joins TRBV11-2 to TRBJ1-2; a weak D match, TRBD1 (5 bases). V was pared by 5 bases and J by 0 bases, with 7 bases between. The CDR3 contains 13 residues. Looked up from germline, CDR1 is SGHAT and CDR2 is FQNNGV.

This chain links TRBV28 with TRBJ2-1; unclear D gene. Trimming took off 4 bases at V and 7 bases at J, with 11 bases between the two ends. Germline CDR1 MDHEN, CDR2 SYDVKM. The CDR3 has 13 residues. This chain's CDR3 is CASSSVLENEQFF. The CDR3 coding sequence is TGTGCCAGCAGTTCAGTCTTGGAGAATGAGCAGTTCTTC.

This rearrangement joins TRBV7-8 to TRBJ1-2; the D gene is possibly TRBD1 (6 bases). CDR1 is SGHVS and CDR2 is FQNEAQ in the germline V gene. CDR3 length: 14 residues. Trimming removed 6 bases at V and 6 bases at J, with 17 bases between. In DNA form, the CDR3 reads TGTGCCAGCAGTTCAACTACAGGGTCGGATGGCTACACCTTC. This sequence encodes CASSSTTGSDGYTF.

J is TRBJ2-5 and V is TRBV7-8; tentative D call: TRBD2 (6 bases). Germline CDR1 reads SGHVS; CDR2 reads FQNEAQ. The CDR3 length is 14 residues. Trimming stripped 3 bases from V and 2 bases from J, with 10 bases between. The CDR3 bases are TGTGCCAGCAGCTTCCCGGGACTGCAAGAGACCCAGTACTTC. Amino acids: CASSFPGLQETQYF.

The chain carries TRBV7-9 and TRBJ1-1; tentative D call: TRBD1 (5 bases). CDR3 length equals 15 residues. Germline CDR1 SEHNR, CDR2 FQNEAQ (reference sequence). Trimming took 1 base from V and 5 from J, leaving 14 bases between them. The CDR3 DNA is TGTGCCAGCAGCTTAGGACTGACAGACCAAACTGAAGCTTTCTTT. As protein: CASSLGLTDQTEAFF.

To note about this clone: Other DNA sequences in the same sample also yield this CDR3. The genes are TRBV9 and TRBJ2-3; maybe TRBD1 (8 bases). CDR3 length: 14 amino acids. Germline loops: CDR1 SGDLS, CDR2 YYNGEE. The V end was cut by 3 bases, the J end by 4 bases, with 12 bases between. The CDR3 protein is CASSETGGADTQYF. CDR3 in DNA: TGTGCCAGCAGCGAAACAGGGGGGGCAGATACGCAGTATTTT.

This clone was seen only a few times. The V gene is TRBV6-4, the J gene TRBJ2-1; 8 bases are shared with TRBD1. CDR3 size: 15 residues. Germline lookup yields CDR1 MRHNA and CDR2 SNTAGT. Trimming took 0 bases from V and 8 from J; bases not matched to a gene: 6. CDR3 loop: CASSDSEQGADEQFF. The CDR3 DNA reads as TGTGCCAGCAGTGACTCTGAGCAGGGGGCGGATGAGCAGTTCTTC.

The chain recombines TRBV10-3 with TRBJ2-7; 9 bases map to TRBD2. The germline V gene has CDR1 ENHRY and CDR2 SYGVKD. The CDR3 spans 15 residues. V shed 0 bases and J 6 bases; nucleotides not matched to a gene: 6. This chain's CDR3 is CAISESGGRAGEQYV. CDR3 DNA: TGTGCCATCAGTGAGTCAGGCGGGAGGGCCGGCGAGCAGTACGTC.

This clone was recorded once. The CDR3 bases are TGCAGCTCAAGCGCCTTCGACACTGAAGCTTTCTTT. Its translation is CSSSAFDTEAFF. V is TRBV29-1 and J is TRBJ1-1; D call uncertain. V was cut by 8 bases and J by 3 bases, with 13 bases left in between. This CDR3 is built from 12 residues. CDR1 is SQVTM and CDR2 is ANQGSEA in the germline V gene.

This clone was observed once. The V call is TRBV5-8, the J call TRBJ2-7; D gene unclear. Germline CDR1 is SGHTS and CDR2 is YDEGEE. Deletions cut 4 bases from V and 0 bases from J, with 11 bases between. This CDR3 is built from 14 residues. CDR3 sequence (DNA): TGTGCCAGCAGCACGACGCAGGTCTCCTACGAGCAGTACGTC. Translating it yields CASSTTQVSYEQYV.

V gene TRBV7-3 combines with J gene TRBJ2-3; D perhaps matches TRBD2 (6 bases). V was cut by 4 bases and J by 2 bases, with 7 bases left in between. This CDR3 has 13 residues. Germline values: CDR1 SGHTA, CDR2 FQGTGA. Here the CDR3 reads CASSWDSTDTQYF. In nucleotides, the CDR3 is TGTGCCAGCAGCTGGGACTCCACAGATACGCAGTATTTT.

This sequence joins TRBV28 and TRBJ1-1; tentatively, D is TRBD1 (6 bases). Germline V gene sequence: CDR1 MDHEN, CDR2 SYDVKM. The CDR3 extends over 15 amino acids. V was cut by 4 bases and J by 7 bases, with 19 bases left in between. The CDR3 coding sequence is TGTGCCAGCAGTTCGAGCGGGGCGGGAGGGGGTGAAGCTTTCTTT. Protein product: CASSSSGAGGGEAFF.

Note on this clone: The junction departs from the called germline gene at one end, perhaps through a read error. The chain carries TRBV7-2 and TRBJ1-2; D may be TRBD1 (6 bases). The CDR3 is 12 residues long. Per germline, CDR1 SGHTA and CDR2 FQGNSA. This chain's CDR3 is CASSPQGWQANF. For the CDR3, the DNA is TGTGCCAGCAGCCCCCAGGGGTGGCAGGCGAACTTC. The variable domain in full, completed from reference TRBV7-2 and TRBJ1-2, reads GAGVSQSPSNKVTEKGKDVELRCDPISGHTALYWYRQSLGQGLEFLIYFQGNSAPDKSGLPSDRFSAERTGGSVSTLTIQRTQQEDSAVYLCASSPQGWQANFGSGTRLTVV.

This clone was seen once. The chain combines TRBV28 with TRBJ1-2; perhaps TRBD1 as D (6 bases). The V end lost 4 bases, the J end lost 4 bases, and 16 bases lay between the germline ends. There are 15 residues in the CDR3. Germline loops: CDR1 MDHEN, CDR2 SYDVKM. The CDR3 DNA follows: TGTGCCAGCAGTTCACCCACAGGCAGGGGCTATGGCTACACCTTC. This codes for CASSSPTGRGYGYTF.

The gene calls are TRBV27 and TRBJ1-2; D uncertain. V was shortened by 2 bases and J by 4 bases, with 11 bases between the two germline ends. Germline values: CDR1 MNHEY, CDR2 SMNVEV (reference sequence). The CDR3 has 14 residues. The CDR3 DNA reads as TGTGCCAGCAGTTTAAGTGAGGGTGCCTATGGCTACACCTTC. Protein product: CASSLSEGAYGYTF.

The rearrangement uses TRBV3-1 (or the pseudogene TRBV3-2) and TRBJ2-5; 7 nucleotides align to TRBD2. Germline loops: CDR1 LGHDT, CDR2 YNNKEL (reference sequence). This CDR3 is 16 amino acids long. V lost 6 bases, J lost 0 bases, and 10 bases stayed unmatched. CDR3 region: CASSYKGRGDQETQYF. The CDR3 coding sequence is TGTGCCAGCAGTTATAAGGGTCGGGGGGACCAAGAGACCCAGTACTTC.

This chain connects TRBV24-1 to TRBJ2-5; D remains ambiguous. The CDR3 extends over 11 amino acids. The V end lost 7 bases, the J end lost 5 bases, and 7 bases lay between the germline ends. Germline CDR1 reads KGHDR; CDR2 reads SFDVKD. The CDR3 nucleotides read TGTGCCACCAGCACCGGGGAGACCCAGTACTTC. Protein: CATSTGETQYF.

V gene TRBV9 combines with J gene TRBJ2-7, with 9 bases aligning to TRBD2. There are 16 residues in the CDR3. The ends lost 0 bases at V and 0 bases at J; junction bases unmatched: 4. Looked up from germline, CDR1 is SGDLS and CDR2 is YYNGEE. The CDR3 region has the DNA TGTGCCAGCAGCGTAGGGTCGACTAGCGGCTCCTACGAGCAGTACTTC. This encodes CASSVGSTSGSYEQYF. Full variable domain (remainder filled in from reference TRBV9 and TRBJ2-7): DSGVTQTPKHLITATGQRVTLRCSPRSGDLSVYWYQQSLDQGLQFLIQYYNGEERAKGNILERFSAQQFPDLHSELNLSSLELGDSALYFCASSVGSTSGSYEQYFGPGTRLTVT.